The clone carrying this T cell receptor beta chain showed up just a few times. One end of the junction fails to match germline, which may point to a read error. Genomic DNA acted as the template from which TCR beta VDJ combination and CDR3 sequence profiling were carried out. One entry per CDR3 protein results from TCRdb running MiXCR on the reads. The sample has nearly 60,000 distinct CDR3 sequences, around 50% seen once. These data come from a study of CD8+CD57+ T cells in acquired aplastic anemia. The authors sequenced patients whose flow cytometry had shown CD8+CD57+ cell expansion. Patients were treatment-naive when blood was sampled. The CDR3 sequence is 14 residues long. Germline V gives CDR1 WNHNN, CDR2 SYGVQD (reference sequence).

The genes are TRBV10-1 and TRBJ2-7; the D is unclear. The clonotype comes from a human donor with aplastic anemia. The specimen was sorted CD4+, CD8+, or CD8+CD57+ T cells (not recorded which) from PBMCs. CDR3 in amino acids: CASSKSGRSYEQYF. The CDR3 nucleotides are TGCGCCAGCAGTAAGTCGGGCCGCTCCTACGAGCAGTACTTC.